Sequencing of this TCR beta chain was carried out in a study of identifying expanded T cells in peripheral blood. Study-level points and caveats: Variance in clone template counts between approximately two-week samples significantly increased with total template count across all healthy donors. Over around two and four weeks, about 15 and 19 clones changed, versus 1.2 between replicates.

Germline V gene lookup returns CDR1 LNHDA and CDR2 SQIVND (reference sequence). This CDR3 comprises 17 residues. Deletions cut 6 bases from V and 4 bases from J, with 25 bases between. Only in-frame clones appear in the TCRdb table, and some are missing; sequencing was by immunoSEQ multiplex PCR. The sample gives 75,000 to 95,000 clones, approximately 91% of which show up once; approximately 3% is in the top ten. A word on this clone: Its antigen is as yet unknown.

The specimen was blood. This chain uses TRBV19 with TRBJ2-7, with D uncertain. This sequence originates from a person aged 18 to 70 in good health. The CDR3: CASRPTPLGSTSYEQYF. CDR3 coding DNA: TGTGCCAGTAGACCCACACCCCTGGGGTCGACCTCATACGAGCAGTACTTC.